Each of the 4 T cell receptor beta chains below was sequenced from the same sample in a study of early T cells in non-severe SARS-CoV-2 infection (dated by TCRdb to about 2021). Receptor libraries were prepared by 5' RACE. Sequencing was carried out with a NextSeq 500. TCRdb trimmed public reads at Q25 via fastp, called clones via MiXCR and kept in-frame beta chains. Rows with a matching CDR3 protein are joined into one entry that keeps the most common DNA and genes. The sample includes 80,000 to 95,000 distinct CDR3 sequences, with roughly 13% observed a single time. The ten biggest clones cover 1.4% of the sample. The sample taken for sequencing was whole blood. The receptors shown here come from an adult who was a healthcare worker with PCR-confirmed SARS-CoV-2 infection or an uninfected control (not recorded which).

This clonotype has ten or more counts. The rearrangement uses TRBV15 and TRBJ2-7; 7 nucleotides agree with TRBD2. V shed 3 bases and J 3 bases; nucleotides not matched to a gene: 11. This CDR3 region has 16 residues. Germline CDR1 reads LNHNV; CDR2 reads YYDKDF (reference sequence). DNA for the CDR3: TGTGCCACCAGCAGGACAAGACTAGCTGGGAACTACGAGCAGTACTTC. It codes for CATSRTRLAGNYEQYF.

In its sample, this clonotype was seen many times. V is TRBV11-2 and J is TRBJ2-3; 13 bases align to TRBD2. The CDR3 has 18 amino acids. With 5 bases clipped from V and 0 bases from J, the junction kept 8 bases outside the gene matches. CDR1 is SGHAT, CDR2 FQNNGV, per germline. CDR3 nucleotides: TGTGCCAGCAGCGGCCGGACTAGCGGGGGAGGGAGCACAGATACGCAGTATTTT. This encodes CASSGRTSGGGSTDTQYF.

This clonotype showed up just a few times. The chain joins TRBV29-1 to TRBJ2-3; no clear D gene. Germline lookup yields CDR1 SQVTM and CDR2 ANQGSEA. The CDR3 runs 12 residues. Trimming removed 3 bases from V and 8 bases from J, with 12 bases in between. The CDR3 reads CSVDVDGVTQYF. The CDR3 coding sequence is TGCAGCGTTGACGTCGATGGGGTTACGCAGTATTTT.

This clonotype came up many times. This chain links TRBV11-2 with TRBJ2-7; TRBD2 agrees at 9 bases. This CDR3 has 17 residues. Germline V gene sequence: CDR1 SGHAT, CDR2 FQNNGV. The trim removed 1 base at V and 5 bases at J, leaving 12 bases unmatched. CDR3 region: CASSLGGQGLASHEQYF. In DNA form, the CDR3 reads TGTGCCAGCAGCTTAGGGGGCCAAGGACTAGCGTCCCACGAGCAGTACTTC.